These 12 T cell receptor beta chains were sequenced from one sample in a study of radiotherapy plus CTLA-4 blockade in lung cancer. Produced via immunoSEQ multiplex PCR; TCRdb's table is partial and in-frame only. This table holds more than 95,000 clones, 65% to 85% found once. Source: peripheral blood, taken from a patient treated with radiotherapy plus ipilimumab. The receptors derive from a human donor with non-small cell lung cancer who had a partial response to radiotherapy plus ipilimumab. Some clones in this sample may be carry-over from other donors' samples.

This chain joins TRBV6-1 and TRBJ2-6; TRBD1 might be the D (7 bases). V was cut by 8 bases and J by 0 bases, with 11 bases left in between. The CDR3 length is 15 residues. Germline V gives CDR1 MNHNS, CDR2 SASEGT. DNA of the CDR3: TGTGCCAGCGCCCAGGGGGGCTCTGGGGCCAACGTCCTGACTTTC. Residues: CASAQGGSGANVLTF.

J is TRBJ1-1 and V is TRBV29-1, with D perhaps TRBD1 (5 bases). The CDR3 totals 12 residues. Trimming left V 8 bases short and J 7 bases short, with 17 bases between. Germline-derived CDR1 and CDR2 are SQVTM and ANQGSEA. The chain's CDR3 is CSSGTHRSEAFF. The DNA for the CDR3 is TGCAGCTCAGGAACCCACAGGAGTGAAGCTTTCTTT.

The rearrangement joins TRBV7-2 to TRBJ2-1, with D uncertain. The V gene lost 1 base and the J gene lost 9 bases, with 13 bases spanning the gap. The CDR3 sequence is 14 residues long. Germline loops: CDR1 SGHTA, CDR2 FQGNSA. The CDR3 nucleotides are TGTGCCAGCAGCTTAGTCCGCGATCCGGGTGAGCAGTTCTTC. Its translation: CASSLVRDPGEQFF.

This clone was seen many times. The chain joins TRBV7-2 to TRBJ1-2, with D possibly matching TRBD1 (5 bases). The CDR3 has 15 amino acids. Germline lookup yields CDR1 SGHTA and CDR2 FQGNSA. Trimming took off 4 bases at V and 4 bases at J, with 16 bases between the two ends. Here the CDR3 reads CASSSRAAGPYGYTF. The CDR3 DNA follows: TGTGCCAGCAGCTCTCGGGCCGCGGGGCCCTATGGCTACACCTTC.

This chain links TRBV11-3 with TRBJ2-7; no clear D gene. From germline, CDR1 is SGHNT and CDR2 YENEEA. CDR3 length: 11 amino acids. V was shortened by 6 bases and J by 2 bases, with 5 bases between the two germline ends. CDR3 in DNA: TGTGCCAGCAGACAGCCCTACGAGCAGTACTTC. As protein: CASRQPYEQYF.

This chain joins TRBV15 and TRBJ2-1; 10 positions match TRBD2. The CDR3 totals 16 residues. V was clipped by 1 base and J by 5 bases; unmatched bases: 5. Germline V CDR1 and CDR2: LNHNV, YYDKDF (reference sequence). CDR3 DNA sequence: TGTGCCACCAGCAGAGTCCGGACTAGCGGCGACAATGAGCAGTTCTTC. The encoded protein is CATSRVRTSGDNEQFF.

This chain connects TRBV19 to TRBJ2-5; 7 bases line up with TRBD2. This CDR3 region has 15 residues. J was trimmed by 0 bases and V by 7 bases; bases with no gene match: 8. Germline-derived CDR1 and CDR2 are LNHDA and SQIVND (reference sequence). The CDR3 spells CASTPPGGNQETQYF. As DNA, the CDR3 is TGTGCCAGTACTCCTCCCGGGGGGAACCAAGAGACCCAGTACTTC.

This chain links TRBV29-1 with TRBJ2-3; 13 nucleotides line up with TRBD2. This CDR3 contains 19 residues. Trimming at V came to 3 bases and at J to 2 bases, leaving 14 bases not matched to a gene. From germline, CDR1 is SQVTM and CDR2 ANQGSEA. CDR3 coding DNA: TGCAGCGTTGAGGGTTATCTGACTAGCGGGGGGACTTACACAGATACGCAGTATTTT. Translation gives CSVEGYLTSGGTYTDTQYF.

This chain uses TRBV7-8 with TRBJ1-3; D might be TRBD1 (6 bases). With 5 bases removed from V and 4 bases from J, the gap between germline ends came to 12 bases. Germline values: CDR1 SGHVS, CDR2 FQNEAQ. This CDR3 has 14 amino acids. CDR3 DNA: TGTGCCAGCAGCAAAGGACAGACCGGAAACACCATATATTTT. This translates into CASSKGQTGNTIYF.

The rearrangement links TRBV7-6 to TRBJ2-7, with 13 bases aligning to TRBD2. The J segment lost 3 bases and the V segment lost 5 bases, leaving 4 bases of the junction unmatched. Germline values: CDR1 SGHVS, CDR2 FNYEAQ. This CDR3 spans 15 amino acids. In DNA form, the CDR3 reads TGTGCCAGCAGCCCCGGGACTAGCGGGATCTACGAGCAGTACTTC. This gives the protein CASSPGTSGIYEQYF. Based on the CDR3 plus reference TRBV7-6 and TRBJ2-7, the full variable domain is GAGVSQSPRYKVTKRGQDVALRCDPISGHVSLYWYRQALGQGPEFLTYFNYEAQQDKSGLPNDRFSAERPEGSISTLTIQRTEQRDSAMYRCASSPGTSGIYEQYFGPGTRLTVT.

This clone came up a few times. This chain uses TRBV27 with TRBJ2-1; the match to TRBD2 covers 11 bases. The J segment lost 0 bases and the V segment lost 8 bases, leaving 12 bases of the junction unmatched. Germline V gene sequence: CDR1 MNHEY, CDR2 SMNVEV (reference sequence). CDR3 length: 18 amino acids. CDR3 sequence reads: CASAHTSGRYRSYNEQFF. CDR3 DNA sequence: TGTGCCAGCGCTCACACTAGCGGGAGATACCGCTCCTACAATGAGCAGTTCTTC.

This clone has only one observation. The chain is built from TRBV15 and TRBJ1-2; TRBD1 matches at 7 bases. V dropped 4 bases and J dropped 6; count of bases not matched to a gene: 11. The CDR3 extends over 15 amino acids. Germline lookup yields CDR1 LNHNV and CDR2 YYDKDF (reference sequence). CDR3 sequence (DNA): TGTGCCACCAGCACGTCTATAGGGGGCGGTCATGGCTACACCTTC. It yields the protein CATSTSIGGGHGYTF.